A selection of T cell receptor beta chains follows, all from one sample in a study of blood T cell repertoires in COVID-19. Repertoires were generated with immunoSEQ multiplex PCR, while TCRdb's copy carries only in-frame clones and drops some. The repertoire holds 210,000 or so clones, with 65% to 90% as singletons. The sequenced sample consisted of peripheral blood. All receptors derive from a man aged 45-65 years with acute or convalescent COVID-19. CDR3s include the opening cysteine and the closing phenylalanine or tryptophan. A D gene is named only where the DNA matches it firmly. Clone sizes are given selectively: once, few, many, or a class where the clone is expanded.

d_call clone_size j_call v_call cdr3_nt cdr3_aa
. . TRBJ2-1 TRBV19 TGTGCCACTATGACAGCGTCGTTACTGGGTGAGCAGTTCTTC CATMTASLLGEQFF
. . TRBJ2-1 TRBV4-1 TGCGCCAGCAGCCAAGTTGGGGGGAGACGGAGGAGCTCCTACAATGAGCAGTTCTTC CASSQVGGRRRSSYNEQFF
. few TRBJ1-5 TRBV10-2 TGCGCCAGCAGTGAGTCGACTCGAGACCGTAAAAATCAGCCCCAGCATTTT CASSESTRDRKNQPQHF
. . TRBJ2-1 TRBV5-6 TGTGCCAGCAGCTTGGTTGGGGGCCTCAATGAGCAGTTCTTC CASSLVGGLNEQFF
. few TRBJ1-2 TRBV7-9 TGTGCCAGCAGCTTAGCGGACAGCTTCTACACCTTC CASSLADSFYTF
. . TRBJ1-1 TRBV11-3 TGTGCCAGCAGCTTAGGGGGAGGGCAAACTGAAGCTTTCTTT CASSLGGGQTEAFF
TRBD2 . TRBJ2-5 TRBV2 TGTGCCAGCAGTTCTTCTGGACTAGCCGGAGGGGAGACCCAGTACTTC CASSSSGLAGGETQYF
TRBD1 once TRBJ1-1 TRBV5-1 TGCGCCAGCAGCCCGGGACAGGGTCTTCTATGGACTGAAGCTTTCTTT CASSPGQGLLWTEAFF
. . TRBJ2-6 TRBV28 TGTGCCAGCAGTTTATCAGGGGCTGGGGCCAACGTCCTGACTTTC CASSLSGAGANVLTF
. few TRBJ2-3 TRBV19 TGTGCCAGTCGGGGTGAGGAGGGAAGGACAGATACGCAGTATTTT CASRGEEGRTDTQYF
TRBD1 . TRBJ1-2 TRBV6-5 TGTGCCACCAAGACACAAGGGGGCGCTGGCTATGGCTACACCTTC CATKTQGGAGYGYTF
. . TRBJ2-7 TRBV30 TGTGCCTGGAGTAAGAGTTACGAGCAGTACTTC CAWSKSYEQYF
. . TRBJ1-6 TRBV5-1 TGCGCCAGCAGCGCGGACAGCTCAAATTCACCCCTCCACTTT CASSADSSNSPLHF
. . TRBJ2-1 TRBV19 TGTGCCAGTAGTACGGACTTGCGGCGCTCCTACAATGAGCAGTTCTTC CASSTDLRRSYNEQFF
. . TRBJ2-3 TRBV5-1 TGCGCCAGCAGCTTGGGCTGGGCTCGAGGCACAGATACGCAGTATTTT CASSLGWARGTDTQYF
. . TRBJ2-1 TRBV5-1 TGCGCCAGCAGCCTCGGGCAGGGCGGGAACAATGAGCAGTTCTTC CASSLGQGGNNEQFF
TRBD1 few TRBJ1-2 TRBV7-8 TGTGCCAGCAGCTTTTCCACAGGGGGACCTAACTATGGCTACACCTTC CASSFSTGGPNYGYTF
. once TRBJ2-5 TRBV7-7 TGTGCCAGCAGCGGCCGAGGGCTCCAAGAGACCCAGTACTTC CASSGRGLQETQYF
. . TRBJ1-5 TRBV3-1/TRBV3-2 TGTGCCAGCAGCCAAACAGCAGGCAATAGCAATCAGCCCCAGCATTTT CASSQTAGNSNQPQHF
. . TRBJ1-2 TRBV5-5 TGTGCCAGCAGCTTAGGGTCAGGAAAGGGAGGCTATGGCTACACCTTC CASSLGSGKGGYGYTF
TRBD1 . TRBJ2-2 TRBV12-3/TRBV12-4 TGTGCCACATCGGGACAGGGGCACGGGGAGCTGTTTTTT CATSGQGHGELFF